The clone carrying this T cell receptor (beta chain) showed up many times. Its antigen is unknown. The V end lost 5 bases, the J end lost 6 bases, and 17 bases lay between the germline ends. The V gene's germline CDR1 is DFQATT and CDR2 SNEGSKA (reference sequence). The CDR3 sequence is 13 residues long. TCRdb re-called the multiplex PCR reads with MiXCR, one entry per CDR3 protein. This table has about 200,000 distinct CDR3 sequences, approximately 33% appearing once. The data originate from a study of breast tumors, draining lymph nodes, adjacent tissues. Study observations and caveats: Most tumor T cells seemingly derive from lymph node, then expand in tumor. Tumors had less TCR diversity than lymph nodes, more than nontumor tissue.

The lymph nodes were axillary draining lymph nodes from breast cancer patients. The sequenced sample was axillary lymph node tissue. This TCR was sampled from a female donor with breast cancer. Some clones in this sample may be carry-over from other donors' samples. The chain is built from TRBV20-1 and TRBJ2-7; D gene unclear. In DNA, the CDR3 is TGCAGTGCTTGTGAGAACCTCCGTCCCGAGCAGTACTTC. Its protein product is CSACENLRPEQYF.